The rows below give T cell receptor beta chains drawn from one sample of a study of neurological immune-mediated disorders. TCRdb recomputed calls from the 5' RACE reads with MiXCR, one row per CDR3 protein. The table lists more than 25,000 distinct CDR3 sequences, less than 5% of them singletons, with around 27% in the top ten. The sample consisted of CD4+ T cells from blood. These TCRs come from a middle-aged woman in good health. Each CDR3 is given with its conserved first and last residue. D genes are given only for firm matches. The listing skips clone size in some rows; elsewhere it reads once, few, many or a size class.

D gene	V gene	CDR3 length	J gene	clone size	CDR3 protein	CDR3 DNA
TRBD1	TRBV11-2	14	TRBJ1-5	many	CASSRGPGNQPQHF	TGTGCCAGCAGCAGGGGGCCTGGCAATCAGCCCCAGCATTTT
TRBD2	TRBV5-1	15	TRBJ2-2	many	CASSLSIGGTGELFF	TGCGCCAGCAGCTTGTCGATCGGGGGGACCGGGGAGCTGTTTTTT
-	TRBV5-5	17	TRBJ1-2	many	CASSFTTMFGVNYGYTF	TGTGCCAGCAGCTTTACGACAATGTTCGGCGTTAACTATGGCTACACCTTC
TRBD2	TRBV20-1	14	TRBJ2-1	many	CSAPGLAGVYEQFF	TGCAGTGCTCCCGGACTAGCGGGAGTATATGAGCAGTTCTTC
-	TRBV20-1	13	TRBJ2-2	many	CSAGGGHGGELFF	TGCAGTGCCGGAGGGGGGCACGGCGGGGAGCTGTTTTTT
TRBD2	TRBV5-1	15	TRBJ2-3	many	CARLAGGRSTDTQYF	TGCGCCCGACTAGCGGGAGGTCGGAGCACAGATACGCAGTATTTT
TRBD1	TRBV5-6	15	TRBJ2-2	many	CASSRQGADTGELFF	TGTGCCAGCAGTCGACAGGGGGCAGACACCGGGGAGCTGTTTTTT
TRBD2	TRBV20-1	16	TRBJ2-1	many	CSAPPTRTSGGNEQFF	TGCAGTGCTCCCCCCACTCGGACTAGCGGGGGCAATGAGCAGTTCTTC
-	TRBV5-1	15	TRBJ1-3	many	CASSLDVGSGNTIYF	TGCGCCAGCAGCTTGGATGTCGGCTCTGGAAACACCATATATTTT
TRBD1	TRBV5-1	15	TRBJ1-4	many	CASSPRTGPNEKLFF	TGCGCCAGCAGCCCCCGGACAGGTCCTAATGAAAAACTGTTTTTT
TRBD1	TRBV28	15	TRBJ2-2	many	CASSLGTGWTGELFF	TGTGCCAGCAGCCTCGGGACAGGGTGGACCGGGGAGCTGTTTTTT
-	TRBV3-1	13	TRBJ1-2	many	CASSQVPNYGYTF	TGTGCCAGCAGCCAAGTCCCTAACTATGGCTACACCTTC
-	TRBV24-1	13	TRBJ1-1	-	CATSDSDRDEAFF	TGTGCCACCAGTGACTCGGACAGAGATGAAGCTTTCTTT
TRBD1	TRBV5-1	16	TRBJ2-3	many	CASSFTGETSTDTQYF	TGCGCCAGCAGCTTCACAGGGGAAACTAGCACAGATACGCAGTATTTT
-	TRBV10-2	14	TRBJ2-7	few	CASSGWANSYEQYF	TGCGCCAGCAGTGGTTGGGCGAATTCCTACGAGCAGTACTTC
TRBD2	TRBV7-8	16	TRBJ2-3	medium-sized	CASSTPRGLGPDTQYF	TGTGCCAGCAGCACACCCAGGGGACTAGGCCCAGATACGCAGTATTTT
TRBD2	TRBV12-3/TRBV12-4	15	TRBJ2-3	many	CASSSSGRGTDTQYF	TGTGCCAGCAGCTCTAGCGGGAGGGGCACAGATACGCAGTATTTT
-	TRBV18	16	TRBJ2-7	many	CASSPGRGASTYEQYF	TGTGCCAGCTCACCCGGTCGGGGAGCGTCCACCTACGAGCAGTACTTC
TRBD1	TRBV20-1	13	TRBJ2-5	many	CSAKRQGQETQYF	TGCAGTGCCAAGAGACAGGGGCAAGAGACCCAGTACTTC
TRBD1	TRBV5-6	15	TRBJ1-5	many	CASSLGDRVNQPQHF	TGTGCCAGCAGCTTGGGGGACAGGGTCAATCAGCCCCAGCATTTT
-	TRBV5-1	15	TRBJ1-4	many	CASSTTGWGNEKLFF	TGCGCCAGCAGCACCACAGGGTGGGGAAATGAAAAACTGTTTTTT
-	TRBV6-2/TRBV6-3	12	TRBJ2-7	many	CASSVGAYEQYF	TGTGCCAGCTCAGTCGGAGCCTACGAGCAGTACTTC
-	TRBV4-1	15	TRBJ1-3	many	CASSQVGVPANTIYF	TGCGCCAGCAGCCAAGTAGGGGTTCCTGCAAACACCATATATTTT
-	TRBV6-5	15	TRBJ1-2	many	CASSYDLHRKYGYTF	TGTGCCAGCAGTTACGACCTCCACAGGAAGTATGGCTACACCTTC
-	TRBV7-2	12	TRBJ2-1	many	CASSSPVGEQFF	TGTGCCAGCAGCTCCCCTGTCGGTGAGCAGTTCTTC
-	TRBV3-1	16	TRBJ1-2	many	CASSQALGGYNYGYTF	TGTGCCAGCAGCCAAGCCCTGGGGGGGTATAACTATGGCTACACCTTC
-	TRBV12-3/TRBV12-4	14	TRBJ2-1	many	CASRSLRGFGEQFF	TGTGCCAGCAGGTCATTAAGGGGGTTTGGGGAGCAGTTCTTC
-	TRBV7-8	13	TRBJ2-2	many	CASSLVDTGELFF	TGTGCCAGCAGCTTAGTGGACACCGGGGAGCTGTTTTTT
-	TRBV5-6	16	TRBJ2-5	many	CASSLMLTMYQETQYF	TGTGCCAGCAGCTTGATGCTGACTATGTACCAAGAGACCCAGTACTTC
-	TRBV30	15	TRBJ2-2	-	CAWRVKTGSAGELFF	TGTGCCTGGAGGGTAAAAACAGGGTCGGCCGGGGAGCTGTTTTTT
TRBD1	TRBV3-1	15	TRBJ1-2	many	CASSQAGQVMDGYTF	TGTGCCAGCAGCCAAGCGGGACAGGTGATGGATGGCTACACCTTC
-	TRBV7-2	12	TRBJ1-1	many	CASSLRIAEAFF	TGTGCCAGCAGCTTAAGGATTGCTGAAGCTTTCTTT
-	TRBV20-1	13	TRBJ2-1	many	CSASTTPFNEQFF	TGCAGTGCTAGCACCACACCTTTTAATGAGCAGTTCTTC
-	TRBV20-1	11	TRBJ2-4	many	CSVLYKNIQYF	TGCAGTGTCCTATACAAAAACATTCAGTACTTC
-	TRBV24-1	15	TRBJ2-5	many	CATSDLAGKKETQYF	TGTGCCACCAGTGACCTTGCCGGGAAAAAAGAGACCCAGTACTTC
-	TRBV11-2	14	TRBJ2-7	many	CASSLDYASYEQYF	TGTGCCAGCAGCTTAGATTACGCTTCCTACGAGCAGTACTTC
TRBD2	TRBV3-1	18	TRBJ2-7	many	CASSQASGGDSETYEQYF	TGTGCCAGCAGCCAAGCCAGCGGGGGGGATAGTGAAACCTACGAGCAGTACTTC
-	TRBV5-5	15	TRBJ1-5	many	CASSPATGSNQPQHF	TGTGCCAGCAGCCCGGCTACTGGGAGCAATCAGCCCCAGCATTTT
TRBD2	TRBV29-1	13	TRBJ2-2	many	CSVGTSGTGELFF	TGCAGCGTTGGGACTAGCGGGACCGGGGAGCTGTTTTTT
-	TRBV20-1	14	TRBJ2-7	many	CSARISSHPYEQYF	TGCAGTGCTAGAATATCCAGCCACCCCTACGAGCAGTACTTC
-	TRBV6-5	15	TRBJ2-7	many	CASSYKWGAPYEQYF	TGTGCCAGCAGTTACAAGTGGGGGGCCCCCTACGAGCAGTACTTC